This section outlines one TCR beta chain sequence together with its context. Its antigen remains unknown. As to treatment: roughly 10-day PBMC culture with coronavirus spike peptide pools or control peptides (ViraFEST assay). CDR1 and CDR2 from the germline V gene are SGHVS and FQNEAQ. Trimming removed 3 bases from V and 6 bases from J, with 9 bases in between. CDR3 size: 12 residues. The sample comes from a study of vaccination and CD4 T cells after COVID-19. Overall study results and limits: Among convalescent patients, a median roughly 90% of reactive clones emerged only after vaccination.

Sequencing of the DNA from cultured CD4+ T cells was carried out with the Oncomine TCR Beta short-read assay. Genomic DNA was extracted from cultured CD4+ T cells. TCRdb redid the calling of the PCR reads with MiXCR, one entry per CDR3 protein. The repertoire holds some 10,000 distinct CDR3 sequences, with roughly 45% as singletons. The receptor was isolated from a human donor who had recovered from COVID-19. Source material: CD4+ T cells from blood, cultured in vitro. V usage is TRBV7-8 and J usage is TRBJ2-7; D is unresolved. CDR3 amino acids: CASSLVRGEQYF. The CDR3, as DNA: TGTGCCAGCAGCTTGGTTCGTGGCGAGCAGTACTTC.